This T cell receptor beta chain appears in the sequencing data of a study of blood T cell repertoires in COVID-19. Overall study: PBMCs, B-cell-depleted T cells, or T cells were the source of the cDNA or gDNA that made up the material.

The germline CDR1 and CDR2 sequences are MNHEY and SVGAGI. The junction had 1 base not matched to a gene; V was cut back by 4 bases and J by 6 bases. The CDR3 consists of 14 residues. Per the study methods: Amplified reference gene primers provided the basis for estimating nucleated cell counts. Produced via immunoSEQ multiplex PCR; TCRdb's table is partial and in-frame only. For V, J and clone size, that table is used; D and trimming come from the DNA. This repertoire shows about 110,000 clones, more than 70% found once; its top ten account for roughly 4.4%. The chain joins TRBV6-5 to TRBJ2-7; TRBD2 aligns across 15 bases. This sequence was found in a human donor in a cohort sampled during active COVID-19. The material sequenced was peripheral blood. The CDR3 protein is CASSSGLAGGEQYV. The CDR3 region has the DNA TGTGCCAGCAGTTCGGGACTAGCGGGAGGCGAGCAGTACGTC.